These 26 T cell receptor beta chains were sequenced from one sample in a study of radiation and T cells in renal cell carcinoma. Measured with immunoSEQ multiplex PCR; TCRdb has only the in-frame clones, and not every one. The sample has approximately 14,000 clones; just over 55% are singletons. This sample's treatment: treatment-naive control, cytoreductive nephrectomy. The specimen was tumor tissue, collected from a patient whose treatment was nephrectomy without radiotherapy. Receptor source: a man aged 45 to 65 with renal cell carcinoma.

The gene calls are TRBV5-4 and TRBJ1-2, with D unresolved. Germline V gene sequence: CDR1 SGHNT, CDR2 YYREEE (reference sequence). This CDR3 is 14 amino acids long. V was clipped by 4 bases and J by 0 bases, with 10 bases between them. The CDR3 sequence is CASSLSNANYGYTF. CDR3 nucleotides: TGTGCCAGCAGCCTCAGTAACGCTAACTATGGCTACACCTTC. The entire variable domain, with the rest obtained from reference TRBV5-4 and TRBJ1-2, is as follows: ETGVTQSPTHLIKTRGQQVTLRCSSQSGHNTVSWYQQALGQGPQFIFQYYREEENGRGNFPPRFSGLQFPNYSSELNVNALELDDSALYLCASSLSNANYGYTFGSGTRLTVV.

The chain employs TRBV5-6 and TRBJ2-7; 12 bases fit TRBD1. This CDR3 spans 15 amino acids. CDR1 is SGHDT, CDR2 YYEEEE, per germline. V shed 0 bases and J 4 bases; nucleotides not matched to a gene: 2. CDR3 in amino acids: CASSLGDRGPYEQYF. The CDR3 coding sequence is TGTGCCAGCAGCTTGGGGGACAGGGGGCCTTACGAGCAGTACTTC.

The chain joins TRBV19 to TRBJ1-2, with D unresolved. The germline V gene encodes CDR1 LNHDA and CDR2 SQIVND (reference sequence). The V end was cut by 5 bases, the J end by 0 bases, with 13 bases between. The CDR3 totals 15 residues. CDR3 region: CASSVQNGANYGYTF. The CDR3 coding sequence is TGTGCCAGTAGTGTCCAAAATGGGGCTAACTATGGCTACACCTTC.

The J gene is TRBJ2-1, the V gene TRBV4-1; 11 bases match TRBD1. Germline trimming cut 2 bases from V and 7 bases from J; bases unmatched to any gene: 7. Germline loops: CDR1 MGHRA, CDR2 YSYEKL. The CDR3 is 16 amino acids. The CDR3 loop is CASSQNPDRGQNEQFF. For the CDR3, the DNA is TGCGCCAGCAGCCAAAACCCGGACAGGGGGCAAAATGAGCAGTTCTTC.

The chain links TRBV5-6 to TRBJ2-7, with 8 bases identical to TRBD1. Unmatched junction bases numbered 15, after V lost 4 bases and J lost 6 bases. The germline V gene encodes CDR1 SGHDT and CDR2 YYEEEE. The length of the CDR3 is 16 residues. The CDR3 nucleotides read TGTGCCAGCAGCCTCGTAGGCCTAAGGACAGGGAGCGAGCAGTACTTC. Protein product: CASSLVGLRTGSEQYF. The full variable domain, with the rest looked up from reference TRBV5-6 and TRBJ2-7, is DAGVTQSPTHLIKTRGQQVTLRCSPKSGHDTVSWYQQALGQGPQFIFQYYEEEERQRGNFPDRFSGHQFPNYSSELNVNALLLGDSALYLCASSLVGLRTGSEQYFGPGTRLTVT.

The CDR3 sequence: CASSLLAGGDTGELFF. CDR3 coding DNA: TGCGCCAGCAGTCTCCTTGCCGGAGGGGACACCGGGGAGCTGTTTTTT. This rearrangement joins TRBV10-1 to TRBJ2-2, with D perhaps matching TRBD2 (6 bases). The V gene lost 5 bases and the J gene lost 3 bases, with 16 bases spanning the gap. Germline-derived CDR1 and CDR2 are WNHNN and SYGVQD (reference sequence). This CDR3 is 16 amino acids long.

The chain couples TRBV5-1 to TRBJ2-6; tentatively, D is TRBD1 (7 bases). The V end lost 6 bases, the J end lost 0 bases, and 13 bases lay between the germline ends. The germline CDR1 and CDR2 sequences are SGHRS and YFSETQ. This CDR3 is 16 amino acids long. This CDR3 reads CASTGGQPSGANVLTF. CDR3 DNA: TGCGCCAGCACCGGGGGACAGCCCTCTGGGGCCAACGTCCTGACTTTC. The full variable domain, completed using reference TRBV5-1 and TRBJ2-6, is KAGVTQTPRYLIKTRGQQVTLSCSPISGHRSVSWYQQTPGQGLQFLFEYFSETQRNKGNFPGRFSGRQFSNSRSEMNVSTLELGDSALYLCASTGGQPSGANVLTFGAGSRLTVL.

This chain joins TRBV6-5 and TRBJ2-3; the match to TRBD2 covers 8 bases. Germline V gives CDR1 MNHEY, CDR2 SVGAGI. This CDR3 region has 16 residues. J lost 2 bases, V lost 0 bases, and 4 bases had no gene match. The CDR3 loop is CASSYSSSGHTDTQYF. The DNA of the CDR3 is TGTGCCAGCAGTTACTCCTCTAGCGGGCACACAGATACGCAGTATTTT.

The CDR3 spells CARTPRGRAAYEQYF. The CDR3 DNA reads as TGTGCCAGAACCCCTCGGGGAAGGGCGGCCTACGAGCAGTACTTC. The J gene is TRBJ2-7, the V gene TRBV5-3, with D tentatively TRBD2 (5 bases). TRBV5-3 is flagged as an ORF with uncertain function. Trimming pared 6 bases from V and 2 bases from J, leaving 18 bases between. This CDR3 region has 15 residues.

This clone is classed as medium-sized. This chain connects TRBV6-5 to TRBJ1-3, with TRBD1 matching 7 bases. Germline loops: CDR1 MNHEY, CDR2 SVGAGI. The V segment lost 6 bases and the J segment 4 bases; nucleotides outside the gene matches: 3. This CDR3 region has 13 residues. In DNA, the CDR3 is TGTGCCAGCAGCCAGGGGGGCGGAAACACCATATATTTT. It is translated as CASSQGGGNTIYF.

The CDR3 bases are TGTGCCAGCAGTTTAGGGGCACAAGGTAATGAAAAACTGTTTTTT. Encoded protein: CASSLGAQGNEKLFF. V gene TRBV28 combines with J gene TRBJ1-4, with a weak D call TRBD1 (5 bases). The germline V gene encodes CDR1 MDHEN and CDR2 SYDVKM. This CDR3 comprises 15 residues. V shed 2 bases and J shed 4 bases, with 11 bases lying between them.

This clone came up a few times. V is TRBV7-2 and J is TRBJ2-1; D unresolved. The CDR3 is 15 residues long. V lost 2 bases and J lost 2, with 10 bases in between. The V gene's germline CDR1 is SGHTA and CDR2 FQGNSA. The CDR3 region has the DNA TGTGCCAGCAGCTTACTCGCGGCGCCCTACAATGAGCAGTTCTTC. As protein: CASSLLAAPYNEQFF.

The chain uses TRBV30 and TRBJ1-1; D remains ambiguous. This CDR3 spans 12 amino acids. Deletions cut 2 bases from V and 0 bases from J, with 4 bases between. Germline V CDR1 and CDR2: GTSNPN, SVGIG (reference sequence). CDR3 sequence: CAWSLVNTEAFF. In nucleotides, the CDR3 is TGTGCCTGGAGTTTAGTGAACACTGAAGCTTTCTTT. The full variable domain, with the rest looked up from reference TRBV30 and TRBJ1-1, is SQTIHQWPATLVQPVGSPLSLECTVEGTSNPNLYWYRQAAGRGLQLLFYSVGIGQISSEVPQNLSASRPQDRQFILSSKKLLLSDSGFYLCAWSLVNTEAFFGQGTRLTVV.

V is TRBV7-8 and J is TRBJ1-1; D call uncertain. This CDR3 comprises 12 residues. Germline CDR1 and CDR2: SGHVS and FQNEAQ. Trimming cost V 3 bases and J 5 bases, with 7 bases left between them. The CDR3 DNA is TGTGCCAGCAGCTTTAAATGGACTGAAGCTTTCTTT. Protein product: CASSFKWTEAFF.

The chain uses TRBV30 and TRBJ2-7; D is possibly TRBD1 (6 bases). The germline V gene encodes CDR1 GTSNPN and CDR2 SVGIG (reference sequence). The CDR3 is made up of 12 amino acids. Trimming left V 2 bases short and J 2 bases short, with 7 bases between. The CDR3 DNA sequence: TGTGCCTGGAGTCGGACAGCCTACGAGCAGTACTTC. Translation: CAWSRTAYEQYF.

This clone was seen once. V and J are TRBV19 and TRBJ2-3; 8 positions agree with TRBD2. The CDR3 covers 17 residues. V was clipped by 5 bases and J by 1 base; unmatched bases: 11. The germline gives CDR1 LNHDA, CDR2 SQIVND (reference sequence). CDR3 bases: TGTGCCAGTAGTTCGTCCCGGGAGGGGCTTCGCACAGATACGCAGTATTTT. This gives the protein CASSSSREGLRTDTQYF. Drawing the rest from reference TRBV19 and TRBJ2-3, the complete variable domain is DGGITQSPKYLFRKEGQNVTLSCEQNLNHDAMYWYRQDPGQGLRLIYYSQIVNDFQKGDIAEGYSVSREKKESFPLTVTSAQKNPTAFYLCASSSSREGLRTDTQYFGPGTRLTVL.

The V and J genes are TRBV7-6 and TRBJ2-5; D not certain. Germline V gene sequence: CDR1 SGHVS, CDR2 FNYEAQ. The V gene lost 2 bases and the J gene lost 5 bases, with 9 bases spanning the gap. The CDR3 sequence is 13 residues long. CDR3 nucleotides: TGTGCCAGCAGCTTACAACAGAGGGAGACCCAGTACTTC. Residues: CASSLQQRETQYF. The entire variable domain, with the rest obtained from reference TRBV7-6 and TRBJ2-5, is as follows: GAGVSQSPRYKVTKRGQDVALRCDPISGHVSLYWYRQALGQGPEFLTYFNYEAQQDKSGLPNDRFSAERPEGSISTLTIQRTEQRDSAMYRCASSLQQRETQYFGPGTRLLVL.

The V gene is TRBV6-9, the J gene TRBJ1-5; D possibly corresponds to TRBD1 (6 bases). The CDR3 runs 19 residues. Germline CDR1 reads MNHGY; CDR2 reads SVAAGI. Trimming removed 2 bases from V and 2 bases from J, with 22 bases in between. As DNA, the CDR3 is TGTGCCAGCAGTTATCGGGGGGGCAAGGGGAAGCCTTGCAATCAGCCCCAGCATTTT. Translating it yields CASSYRGGKGKPCNQPQHF.

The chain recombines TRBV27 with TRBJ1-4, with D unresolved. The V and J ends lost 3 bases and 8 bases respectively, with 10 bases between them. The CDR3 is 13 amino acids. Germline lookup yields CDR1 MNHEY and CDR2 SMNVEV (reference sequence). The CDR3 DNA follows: TGTGCCAGCAGTTTTAATCCGGGGGAAAAACTGTTTTTT. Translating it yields CASSFNPGEKLFF.

In nucleotides, the CDR3 is TGTGCCAGCAGCCCCCGACTAGCGGGTTGGGAGACCCAGTACTTC. Its translation: CASSPRLAGWETQYF. V gene TRBV9 combines with J gene TRBJ2-5, with 10 bases lining up with TRBD2. The CDR3 sequence is 15 residues long. Losses at the gene ends were 4 bases for V and 5 bases for J; bases not matched to a gene: 8. Germline V gene lookup returns CDR1 SGDLS and CDR2 YYNGEE.

The CDR3 protein is CASARGANTGELFF. Here the CDR3 DNA reads TGTGCCAGCGCAAGGGGCGCGAACACCGGGGAGCTGTTTTTT. The rearrangement links TRBV27 to TRBJ2-2; a weak D match, TRBD1 (5 bases). This CDR3 region has 14 residues. V was pared by 8 bases and J by 0 bases, with 10 bases between. In germline, CDR1 is MNHEY, CDR2 SMNVEV (reference sequence).

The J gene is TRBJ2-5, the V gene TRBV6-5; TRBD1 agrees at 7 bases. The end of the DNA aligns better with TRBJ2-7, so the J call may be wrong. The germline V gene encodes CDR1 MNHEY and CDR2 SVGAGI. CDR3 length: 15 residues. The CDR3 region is CASSYRQGMGYEQYF. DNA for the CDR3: TGTGCCAGCAGTTACCGACAGGGTATGGGATACGAGCAGTACTTC.

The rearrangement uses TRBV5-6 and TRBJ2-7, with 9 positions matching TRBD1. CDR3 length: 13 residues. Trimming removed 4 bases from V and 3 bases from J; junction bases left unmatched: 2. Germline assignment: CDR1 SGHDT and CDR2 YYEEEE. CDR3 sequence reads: CASSPTGGYEQYF. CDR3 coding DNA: TGTGCCAGCAGCCCGACAGGGGGCTACGAGCAGTACTTC.

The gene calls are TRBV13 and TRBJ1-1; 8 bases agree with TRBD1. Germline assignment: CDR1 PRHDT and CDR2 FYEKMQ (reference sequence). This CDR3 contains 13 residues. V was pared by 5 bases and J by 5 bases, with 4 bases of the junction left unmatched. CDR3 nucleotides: TGTGCCAGCAGCCCAGGGGGCAGGACTGAAGCTTTCTTT. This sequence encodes CASSPGGRTEAFF.

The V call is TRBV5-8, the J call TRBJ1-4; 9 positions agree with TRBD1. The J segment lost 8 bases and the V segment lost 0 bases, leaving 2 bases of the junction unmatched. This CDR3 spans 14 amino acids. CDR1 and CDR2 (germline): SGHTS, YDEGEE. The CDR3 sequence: CASSLGTGEEKLFF. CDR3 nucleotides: TGTGCCAGCAGCTTGGGGACAGGGGAAGAAAAACTGTTTTTT.

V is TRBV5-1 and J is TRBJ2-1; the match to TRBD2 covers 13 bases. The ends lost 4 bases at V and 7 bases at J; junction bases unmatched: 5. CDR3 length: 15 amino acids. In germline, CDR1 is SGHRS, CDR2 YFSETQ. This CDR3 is CASSPTSGGANEQFF. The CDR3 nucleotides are TGCGCCAGCAGCCCCACTAGCGGGGGGGCTAATGAGCAGTTCTTC.